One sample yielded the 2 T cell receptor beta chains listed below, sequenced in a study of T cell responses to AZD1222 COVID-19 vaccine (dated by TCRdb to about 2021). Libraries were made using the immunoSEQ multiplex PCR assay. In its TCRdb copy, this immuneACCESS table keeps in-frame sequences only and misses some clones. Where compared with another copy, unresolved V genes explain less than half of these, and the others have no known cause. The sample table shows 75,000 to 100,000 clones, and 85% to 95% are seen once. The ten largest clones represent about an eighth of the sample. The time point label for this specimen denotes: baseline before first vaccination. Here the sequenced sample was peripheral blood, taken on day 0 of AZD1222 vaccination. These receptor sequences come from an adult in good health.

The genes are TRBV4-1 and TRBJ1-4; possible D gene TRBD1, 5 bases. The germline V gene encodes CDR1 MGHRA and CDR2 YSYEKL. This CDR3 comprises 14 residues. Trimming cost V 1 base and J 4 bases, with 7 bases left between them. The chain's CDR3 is CASSQGQNNEKLFF. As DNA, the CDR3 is TGCGCCAGCAGCCAAGGACAGAATAATGAAAAACTGTTTTTT.

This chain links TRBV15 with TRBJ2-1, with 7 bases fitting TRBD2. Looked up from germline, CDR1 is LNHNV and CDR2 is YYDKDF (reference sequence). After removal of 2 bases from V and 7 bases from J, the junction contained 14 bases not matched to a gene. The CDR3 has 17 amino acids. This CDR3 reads CATSRSRGRGWENEQFF. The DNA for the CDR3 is TGTGCCACCAGCAGATCTAGAGGGAGGGGCTGGGAAAATGAGCAGTTCTTC.